Below, 18 T cell receptor beta chains from the same sample are listed, as sequenced in a study of early T cells in non-severe SARS-CoV-2 infection. MiXCR was run by TCRdb on the 5' RACE reads, yielding one entry per CDR3 protein. The data contain 20,000 to 25,000 distinct CDR3 sequences, about 4.9% of them singletons. Input material: whole blood. Receptor source: an adult who was a healthcare worker with PCR-confirmed SARS-CoV-2 infection or an uninfected control (not recorded which).

The DNA of the CDR3 is TGCAGTGCTAGCCGGGACACTCCAGAGACCCAGTACTTC. It is translated as CSASRDTPETQYF. This chain connects TRBV20-1 to TRBJ2-5; D is possibly TRBD1 (6 bases). This CDR3 comprises 13 residues. CDR1 and CDR2 (germline): DFQATT, SNEGSKA (reference sequence). With 3 bases removed from V and 4 bases from J, the gap between germline ends came to 12 bases.

This clonotype was seen at least ten times. The chain links TRBV28 to TRBJ1-3; possible D gene TRBD1, 5 bases. There are 14 residues in the CDR3. Germline CDR1 reads MDHEN; CDR2 reads SYDVKM. V gave up 4 bases and J gave up 2 bases, with 9 bases separating them. CDR3 sequence: CASSSGTAGNTIYF. The CDR3 DNA sequence: TGTGCCAGCAGTTCCGGGACCGCTGGAAACACCATATATTTT.

This clonotype came up many times. This chain uses TRBV6-5 with TRBJ1-4, with 10 bases lining up with TRBD1. In germline, CDR1 is MNHEY, CDR2 SVGAGI. V dropped 2 bases and J dropped 8; count of bases not matched to a gene: 5. CDR3 size: 15 residues. CDR3 sequence reads: CASSYGGQGKEKLFF. The CDR3 DNA follows: TGTGCCAGCAGTTACGGGGGACAGGGGAAGGAAAAACTGTTTTTT.

This clonotype has a count of ten or more. The rearrangement joins TRBV7-3 to TRBJ2-2, with 8 bases matching TRBD1. The CDR3 is 13 amino acids. Germline CDR1 SGHTA, CDR2 FQGTGA. V shed 4 bases, J shed 6 bases, and the junction held 1 base outside the gene matches. CDR3 in amino acids: CASSSDRAGELFF. CDR3 coding DNA: TGTGCCAGCAGCTCGGACAGGGCCGGGGAGCTGTTTTTT.

This clonotype was seen many times. The chain is built from TRBV20-1 and TRBJ2-1; 7 bases fit TRBD1. With V trimmed by 5 bases and J by 8 bases, 12 bases remained unmatched. Germline V gene sequence: CDR1 DFQATT, CDR2 SNEGSKA (reference sequence). This CDR3 spans 14 amino acids. CDR3 in amino acids: CSASQGDGSDEQFF. The CDR3 DNA reads as TGCAGTGCTTCTCAGGGGGATGGTAGCGATGAGCAGTTCTTC.

This clonotype turned up a few times. This CDR3 is CAWSPRQGHGGYTF. The DNA of the CDR3 is TGTGCCTGGTCGCCCAGACAGGGCCATGGAGGCTACACCTTC. J is TRBJ1-2 and V is TRBV30; 7 nucleotides agree with TRBD1. This CDR3 region has 14 residues. Looked up from germline, CDR1 is GTSNPN and CDR2 is SVGIG (reference sequence). The trim removed 5 bases at V and 8 bases at J, leaving 14 bases unmatched.

V usage is TRBV6-5 and J usage is TRBJ2-7; D may match TRBD1 or TRBD2 (5 bases each). The V gene lost 5 bases and the J gene lost 3 bases, with 23 bases spanning the gap. CDR1 is MNHEY and CDR2 is SVGAGI in the germline V gene. The CDR3 length is 17 residues. In DNA, the CDR3 is TGTGCCAGCAGTCCAGGGACCTCTACACCCTCGAACTACGAGCAGTACTTC. It is translated as CASSPGTSTPSNYEQYF.

The sample holds many counts of this clonotype. J is TRBJ2-7 and V is TRBV14, with a weak D call TRBD2 (6 bases). The germline gives CDR1 SGHDN, CDR2 FVKESK. The V end was cut by 2 bases, the J end by 2 bases, with 13 bases between. The CDR3 loop spans 15 amino acids. This CDR3 reads CASSQSGGATYEQYF. Here the CDR3 DNA reads TGTGCCAGCAGCCAATCAGGCGGGGCTACCTACGAGCAGTACTTC.

This clonotype was seen at least ten times. V is TRBV14 and J is TRBJ2-3, with no clear D. V lost 0 bases, J lost 2 bases, and 21 bases lay in between. The CDR3 runs to 19 residues. Germline assignment: CDR1 SGHDN and CDR2 FVKESK. CDR3 bases: TGTGCCAGCAGCCAAGACAAAGTATTATTCGACACAATCACAGATACGCAGTATTTT. Protein: CASSQDKVLFDTITDTQYF.

This chain connects TRBV29-1 to TRBJ2-5, with TRBD2 as a possible D gene (5 bases). Trimming removed 7 bases from V and 0 bases from J, with 18 bases in between. The CDR3 runs to 15 residues. Germline V gives CDR1 SQVTM, CDR2 ANQGSEA. The CDR3: CSATPGFPYQETQYF. The CDR3 coding sequence is TGCAGCGCCACCCCGGGATTCCCGTACCAAGAGACCCAGTACTTC. Drawing the rest from reference TRBV29-1 and TRBJ2-5, the complete variable domain is SAVISQKPSRDICQRGTSLTIQCQVDSQVTMMFWYRQQPGQSLTLIATANQGSEATYESGFVIDKFPISRPNLTFSTLTVSNMSPEDSSIYLCSATPGFPYQETQYFGPGTRLLVL.

This clonotype was observed a few times. The chain couples TRBV2 to TRBJ2-7; D ambiguous. CDR3 size: 14 residues. The germline gives CDR1 SNHLY, CDR2 FYNNEI. With 7 bases removed from V and 1 base from J, the gap between germline ends came to 14 bases. CDR3 nucleotides: TGTGCCAGCAAGACCGGCTCCCCATCCTACGAGCAGTACTTC. As protein: CASKTGSPSYEQYF.

This clonotype was counted ten times or more. This rearrangement joins TRBV5-6 to TRBJ1-4; 9 bases line up with TRBD1. This CDR3 has 16 residues. The germline gives CDR1 SGHDT, CDR2 YYEEEE. The junction had 9 bases not matched to a gene; V was cut back by 3 bases and J by 6 bases. The chain's CDR3 is CASSSATGGADEKLFF. The CDR3 DNA is TGTGCCAGCAGCTCAGCCACAGGGGGCGCCGATGAAAAACTGTTTTTT.

V is TRBV6-1 and J is TRBJ2-2; 9 nucleotides align to TRBD1. Germline V gives CDR1 MNHNS, CDR2 SASEGT. The CDR3 length is 15 residues. The V segment lost 8 bases and the J segment 7 bases; nucleotides outside the gene matches: 11. The CDR3 bases are TGTGCCAGCCGCACCACGGACAGGGGAGTCGGGGAGCTGTTTTTT. Translating gives CASRTTDRGVGELFF.

This clonotype was detected many times. The chain uses TRBV29-1 and TRBJ2-1; the match to TRBD2 covers 8 bases. The CDR3 has 12 residues. Germline V lookup: CDR1 SQVTM, CDR2 ANQGSEA. The V segment lost 5 bases and the J segment 4 bases; nucleotides outside the gene matches: 1. CDR3: CSVTSGYNEQFF. The CDR3 region has the DNA TGCAGCGTTACTAGCGGATACAATGAGCAGTTCTTC.

By share, this clonotype counts as medium-sized (0.01 to 0.1%). This rearrangement joins TRBV6-2 or TRBV6-3 to TRBJ1-2, with D unresolved. The length of the CDR3 is 15 residues. Trimming removed 2 bases from V and 4 bases from J, with 14 bases in between. Germline CDR1 is MNHEY and CDR2 is SVGEGT. CDR3 DNA sequence: TGTGCCAGCAGTTACGAGGCCAGCGCAAGCTATGGCTACACCTTC. This encodes CASSYEASASYGYTF.

This clonotype was counted many times. J is TRBJ2-1 and V is TRBV18; a weak D match, TRBD1 (6 bases). The CDR3 loop spans 12 amino acids. V gave up 6 bases and J gave up 6 bases, with 9 bases separating them. CDR1 and CDR2 (germline): KGHSH, LQKENI. The CDR3 sequence: CASSPGVNEQFF. CDR3 coding DNA: TGTGCCAGCTCCCCAGGGGTCAATGAGCAGTTCTTC.

This clonotype was detected ten times or more. J is TRBJ1-1 and V is TRBV7-8, with TRBD1 matching over 11 bases. Looked up from germline, CDR1 is SGHVS and CDR2 is FQNEAQ. This CDR3 contains 16 residues. Trimming cost V 2 bases and J 1 base; bases outside gene matches: 3. CDR3 in DNA: TGTGCCAGCAGCTTACGGGACAGGGGGTCGAACACTGAAGCTTTCTTT. Protein: CASSLRDRGSNTEAFF.

This clonotype has a count of ten or more. The rearrangement joins TRBV20-1 to TRBJ1-4; no reliable D call. Trimming shortened V by 3 bases and J by 5 bases, and 7 bases separated the two germline ends. Germline CDR1 is DFQATT and CDR2 is SNEGSKA (reference sequence). The CDR3 has 12 amino acids. CDR3: CSARVPNEKLFF. Here the CDR3 DNA reads TGCAGTGCTAGGGTGCCGAATGAAAAACTGTTTTTT.